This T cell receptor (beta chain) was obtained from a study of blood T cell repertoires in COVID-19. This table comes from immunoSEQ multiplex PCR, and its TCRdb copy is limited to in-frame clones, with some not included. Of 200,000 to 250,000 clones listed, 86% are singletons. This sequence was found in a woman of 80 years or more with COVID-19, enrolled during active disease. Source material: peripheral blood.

CDR3 in amino acids: CASSLALDGGPYNEQFF. CDR3 nucleotides: TGTGCCAGCAGCTTAGCCCTTGACGGGGGACCCTACAATGAGCAGTTCTTC. V and J are TRBV7-9 and TRBJ2-1; maybe TRBD2 (6 bases). Germline V lookup: CDR1 SEHNR, CDR2 FQNEAQ (reference sequence). CDR3 length: 17 residues. The germline V and J ends were trimmed by 0 bases and 2 bases, with 14 bases remaining between them.